This T cell receptor (beta chain) originates from a study of cytomegalovirus exposure and HLA in healthy donors (TCRdb year 2017). About the full investigation: An earlier analysis of some 620 of the donors reported 250 to 300 Gb of sequence data and 117 million unique TCR beta sequences obtained from 180 million or so T cells. Typing coverage varied by locus: roughly 620-640 donors for A, B, C, DRB1 and DQB1; roughly 520 for DQA1; about 600 for DPA1; around 450 for DPB1. Every discovery cohort repertoire had been produced on one sequencing platform. The genetic ancestry cluster associated with self-reported Caucasian donors included over 80% of the 350 to 500 genotyped donors. In the later analysis, no new phenotypic data were used to find candidate immune exposures; instead, reliance was placed on TCR beta sequences and their occurrence across donors. The study aimed to test whether signatures of past pathogen exposure could be identified by cataloging public T cell receptors. Because of strong linkage in the cohort, five DR-DQ haplotypes were treated as single units for association and clustering. To predict cytomegalovirus infection status, the study brought together high-throughput TCR immunosequencing, statistical association of individual TCRs with disease status, and machine learning. An earlier analysis of approximately 630 of the donors applied high-throughput TCR beta sequencing to assess whether each TCR beta V gene segment acted as functional or pseudogenic. In a later genetic analysis, genome-wide SNP genotypes for about three fifths of the 666 donors were used, and that subset was treated as a discovery cohort. Along with the approximately 700-subject first cohort, a separate validation cohort of more than 90 different subjects was used. Class I and class II HLA loci were covered by the typing at four-digit resolution. In a later analysis, previously published TCR beta repertoires from 666 donors were re-analyzed and high-resolution HLA genotyping was added so that TCR occurrence patterns could be studied. An early release that covered about 600 HLA-typed donors contained around 300 gigabases of sequencing data and 65 million to 100 million unique TCR sequences. Donor age, sex, ethnicity and CMV serostatus were compiled alongside the repertoire data. Among 300 to 500 genotyped donors of the cohort, an average of approximately 200,000 unique TCR beta nucleotide sequences was sequenced per donor, of which about 18% were non-productive. The T cell repertoires of several hundred subjects were profiled by immunosequencing and related to cytomegalovirus serostatus.

In total, over 600 healthy bone marrow donors made up the cohort. Cohort members were all nominally healthy when sampled, although unrecorded immune exposures were likely present. The donor tested CMV seronegative, placing the donor among the 352 seronegative members of the cohort. A peripheral blood sample was collected from each donor, and TCR beta sequencing was performed on peripheral blood mononuclear cells. Genomic DNA was extracted from the blood cell samples with the Qiagen DNeasy Blood Extraction Kit. Study-level results and caveats: A later analysis reported that several top co-occurrence clusters appeared linked to parvovirus B19, influenza, CMV and Epstein-Barr virus. Correlated functional status among segregating V segments might be attributable to linkage disequilibrium, but an unknown experimental factor could not be ruled out. Because the 87-base-pair reads could not distinguish some IMGT-functional V segments, including TRBV6-2 and TRBV6-3, those segments were excluded. Most TCR sequences were observed very rarely across donors, whereas some public TCRs were present in many individuals. Cytomegalovirus status was reported to be diagnosed by the classifier with high specificity and sensitivity in both the original and validation cohorts. CMV serostatus was the only immune exposure information available for the cohort. A later analysis associated 15,000 or so TCR beta sequences with specific HLA alleles at a false discovery rate of 0.05. The authors suggested that the approach could potentially be generalized to other disease states and immunological phenotypes. Strong co-occurrence of HLA alleles, especially DR and DQ, made assigning TCR associations to individual alleles difficult. A further reported finding was that TCR beta sequences accurately predicted the HLA-A and HLA-B alleles for most subjects in the first cohort. A later analysis found that TCR association rates varied across HLA loci, with DRB1 alleles showing the most associated TCRs and HLA-C alleles the fewest. Most CMV-associated TCR beta chains appeared to be HLA-restricted in a later analysis, and the HLA associations seemed to be driven largely by CMV exposure. A later genetic analysis associated a missense DCLRE1C variant with V-gene and J-gene trimming of TCR beta chains, and an independent cohort replicated the association. Broadly in line with IMGT annotations, most TCR beta V segments showed up in productive rearrangements about 90% or about 30% of the time in an earlier analysis of around 550 of the donors. In a later analysis, HLA-associated TCR beta chains showed more clonal expansion and lower generation probabilities than non-associated chains that were equally common. Because HLA typing was missing for some donors at each locus, association tests included only the typed subset. The sequencing pipeline was judged likely to have produced a cluster of highly shared sequence variants as a technical artifact. Because counts were too low, some 17 rarely observed V segments, including chromosome 9 orphons, were excluded from the earlier analysis of under 650 of the donors. The study listed 164 TCR beta chains as associated with cytomegalovirus. The presence/absence analyses assumed that sequencing depth was roughly uniform across donors, and that assumption may not be true. In this cohort, only TCR beta chains were sequenced, and detectable features were limited by the absence of alpha or paired-chain data. According to a later genetic analysis, donors in an Asian-associated ancestry cluster had fewer N-insertions in productive TCRs than the roughly 700-donor mean. A few of the identified cytomegalovirus-associated TCR beta chains were confirmed in vitro to be specific for cytomegalovirus antigens.

To prepare the library, the immunoSEQ multiplex PCR assay was applied. For the multiplex PCR, a mixture combining 60 forward primers for TCR Vbeta segments and 13 reverse primers for TCR Jbeta segments was used. The CDR3 region of rearranged TCR beta genes was amplified from genomic DNA by a multiplex PCR assay. On the Illumina HiSeq System, the amplified TCR beta libraries were sequenced as 87-base-pair reads. The study's own analysis went as follows. In a later analysis, roughly 80 million unique TCR beta chains were counted across the approximately 620 repertoires, and about 10 million of these chains were shared by at least two donors. Raw reads were error-corrected and collapsed into unique sequences with a nearest-neighbor algorithm that merged closely related sequences to remove PCR and sequencing errors. V, D and J gene segments were assigned by aligning CDR3 sequences to IMGT reference sequences. For a sequence to be retained, a match of at least six nucleotides was required to both a V gene segment and a J gene segment. Rearrangements were called productive when the CDR3 lacked stop codons and stayed in frame with V and J; all others were non-productive. Following IMGT convention, CDR3 was defined as the stretch from the second conserved V-encoded cysteine up to the conserved J-encoded phenylalanine. Sequences without an unambiguous match to a single V gene segment were excluded from the earlier analysis of about 640 of the donors. An earlier analysis of a few hundred of the donors classified V segments as functional when productive rearrangements were above 56.7% and as segregating when the standard deviation between donors was above 5%. To diagnose cytomegalovirus status from the catalog of TCR beta chain sequences, a statistical classification framework was built. In a later analysis, V and J genes were assigned by comparing TCR nucleotide sequences against IMGT/GENE-DB human TR gene sequences. In a later analysis, CDR3 sequences and most-parsimonious VDJ recombination scenarios were assigned using the TCRdist pipeline. In a later analysis, each TCR beta chain was defined by its CDR3 amino acid sequence together with its V-gene family, and reads lacking a unique V-gene family were excluded. In a later analysis, nearly 600 highly shared, low-generation-probability nucleotide sequences were removed to address suspected cross-contamination and a sequencing artifact. For each public chain, a later analysis derived a clonal expansion index from normalized ranks of inferred template counts within each repertoire. Generation probabilities in a later analysis came from a VDJ recombination model fitted to out-of-frame rearrangements, and those results were checked against IGoR. In a later analysis, TCR-TCR, TCR-HLA and TCR-CMV co-occurrence was scored with hypergeometric tests, and a repertoire-size bias correction was applied to TCR pairs. In a later analysis, false discovery rates were estimated by permuting HLA or CMV assignments 20 times. A later analysis grouped co-occurring TCRs with DBSCAN, adding TCRdist sequence similarity when clustering within HLA-allele-positive subsets. For co-occurrence clustering, repertoires with fewer than 30,000 or more than 120,000 public chains were excluded, along with five repertoires with anomalous nucleotide sharing. This is the immuneACCESS table as TCRdb keeps it, with only in-frame sequences that have V and J called. A part of the clones is gone; compared with another copy, unresolved V genes explain less than half, and the rest is unexplained. Clone size and V and J calls were adopted from that table, with D and trimming inferred from the DNA. This sample comprises some 120,000 clones, around 84% of them detected only once. The ten largest clones capture 6.3% of the sample.

At the junction V is shortened by 0 bases and J by 7 bases, with 12 bases in between. CDR1 and CDR2 are read off the germline V gene as MDHEN and SYDVKM. Spanning cysteine to phenylalanine, the CDR3 consists of 14 amino acids. Only CDR3 DNA is held: 42 bases, read in frame from base 1. A note on this clone: Its antigen is still unknown. No clone much larger than this one lies a single base away; base qualities are absent.

The receptor was derived from a woman aged 40 to 50 in good health and CMV-seronegative. The chain employs TRBV28 and TRBJ1-1; no D gene can be assigned with confidence. Source material: PBMCs. This receptor carries the CDR3 CASSLWGVAVEAFF. The base sequence is TGTGCCAGCAGTTTATGGGGCGTGGCAGTTGAAGCTTTCTTT.